The entry below gives a single TCR beta chain sequence along with its context. V lost 6 bases and J lost 0, with 12 bases in between. The CDR3 loop spans 16 amino acids. Germline loops: CDR1 MNHEY, CDR2 SMNVEV (reference sequence). This sample was included in a study of blood T cell repertoires in COVID-19. Study details: Whether acute or convalescent, the COVID-19 samples came from the United States, Italy and Spain.

As processed by the authors: Amplification from reference gene primers served as the basis for estimated nucleated cell counts. Clones were sequenced by immunoSEQ multiplex PCR, and TCRdb holds only the in-frame ones, with some missing. That table is the source of V, J and clone size, and D and trimming were worked out from the DNA. The sample records about 200,000 clones, about nine tenths being singletons. Input material: peripheral blood. This receptor was identified in a man between 18 and 29 years old with active or convalescent COVID-19. The rearrangement links TRBV27 to TRBJ2-6, with D possibly matching TRBD1 (6 bases). The CDR3 is CASRTDRRSGANVLTF. CDR3 DNA sequence: TGTGCCAGCAGGACCGACAGGCGCTCTGGGGCCAACGTCCTGACTTTC.